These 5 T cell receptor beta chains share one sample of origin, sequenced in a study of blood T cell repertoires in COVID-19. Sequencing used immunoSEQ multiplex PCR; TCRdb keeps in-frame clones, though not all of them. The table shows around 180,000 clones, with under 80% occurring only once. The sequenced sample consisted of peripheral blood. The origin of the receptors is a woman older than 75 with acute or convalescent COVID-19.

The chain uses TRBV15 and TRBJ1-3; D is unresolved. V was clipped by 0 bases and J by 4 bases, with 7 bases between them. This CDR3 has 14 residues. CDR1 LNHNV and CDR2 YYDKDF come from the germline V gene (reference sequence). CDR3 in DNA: TGTGCCACCAGCAGAGACCCGGGGGGAAACACCATATATTTT. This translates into CATSRDPGGNTIYF. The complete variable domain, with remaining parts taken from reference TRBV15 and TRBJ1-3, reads DAMVIQNPRYQVTQFGKPVTLSCSQTLNHNVMYWYQQKSSQAPKLLFHYYDKDFNNEADTPDNFQSRRPNTSFCFLDIRSPGLGDTAMYLCATSRDPGGNTIYFGEGSWLTVV.

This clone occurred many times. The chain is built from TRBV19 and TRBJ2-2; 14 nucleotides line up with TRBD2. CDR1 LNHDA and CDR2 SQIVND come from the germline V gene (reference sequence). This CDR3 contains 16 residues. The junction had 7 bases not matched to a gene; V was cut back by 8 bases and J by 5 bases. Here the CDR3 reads CASGTSGRGGTGELFF. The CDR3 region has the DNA TGTGCCAGTGGGACTAGCGGGAGAGGGGGAACCGGGGAGCTGTTTTTT.

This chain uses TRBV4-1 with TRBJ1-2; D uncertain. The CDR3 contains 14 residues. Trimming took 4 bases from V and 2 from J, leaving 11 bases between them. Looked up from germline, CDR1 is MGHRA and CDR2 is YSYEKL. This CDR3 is CASSRAGWNYGYTF. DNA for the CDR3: TGCGCCAGCAGCCGTGCGGGGTGGAACTATGGCTACACCTTC.

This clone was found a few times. The CDR3 region is CASSPTSGRAVEQFF. CDR3 nucleotides: TGTGCCAGTAGCCCAACTAGCGGGAGGGCCGTTGAGCAGTTCTTC. The rearrangement links TRBV19 to TRBJ2-1; 13 nucleotides match TRBD2. The CDR3 runs 15 residues. Trimming cost V 6 bases and J 9 bases; bases outside gene matches: 8. Germline lookup yields CDR1 LNHDA and CDR2 SQIVND (reference sequence).

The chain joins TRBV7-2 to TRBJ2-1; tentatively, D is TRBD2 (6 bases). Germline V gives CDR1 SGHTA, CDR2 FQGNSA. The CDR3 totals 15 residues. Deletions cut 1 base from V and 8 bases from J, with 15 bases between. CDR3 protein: CASSLDGGPVYEQFF. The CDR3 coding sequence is TGTGCCAGCAGCTTAGACGGAGGGCCCGTGTATGAGCAGTTCTTC.